This TCR beta chain stems from a study of cytomegalovirus exposure and HLA in healthy donors. Study-wide background: Among 150 million to 200 million T cells, an earlier analysis found around 100 million unique TCR beta sequences. Findings of the study overall: Analyzed later, association rates of TCRs varied across HLA loci, with DRB1 most and HLA-C fewest. There were under 200 TCR beta chains listed as cytomegalovirus-associated. Serostatus for CMV was the only available immune exposure information.

Notes on this clone: The antigen remains undetermined.

With 60 Vbeta and 13 Jbeta primers, the PCR was carried out. Sequencing used immunoSEQ multiplex PCR; TCRdb keeps in-frame clones, though not all of them. Of 110,000 to 150,000 clones detected, around 10% appear once; the ten largest clones hold 1.5% to 2%. The CDR3 consists of 16 residues. Trimming removed 2 bases from V and 1 base from J; junction bases left unmatched: 5. From germline, CDR1 is MDHEN and CDR2 SYDVKM. The receptor was isolated from a male donor in good health and CMV-seronegative. The genes are TRBV28 and TRBJ1-5, with 7 bases aligning to TRBD1. Sequenced material: PBMCs. CDR3 in DNA: TGTGCCAGCAGTTTACGGCAGGGACAGAGCAATCAGCCCCAGCATTTT. The encoded protein is CASSLRQGQSNQPQHF. Complete variable domain (other parts from reference TRBV28 and TRBJ1-5): DVKVTQSSRYLVKRTGEKVFLECVQDMDHENMFWYRQDPGLGLRLIYFSYDVKMKEKGDIPEGYSVSREKKERFSLILESASTNQTSMYLCASSLRQGQSNQPQHFGDGTRLSIL.